This record covers a single T cell receptor beta chain. Method: immunoSEQ multiplex PCR; TCRdb's copy keeps in-frame clones and lacks some. The table has under 350,000 clones, around 85% seen once. The source of the sample is a study of blood T cell repertoires in COVID-19. The trim removed 0 bases at V and 4 bases at J, leaving 2 bases unmatched. Germline V gene data show CDR1 as SGDLS and CDR2 as YYNGEE. CDR3 length: 15 residues. The V call is TRBV9, the J call TRBJ2-5, with 11 bases aligning to TRBD2. The sample was PBMCs or T cells enriched from blood (not recorded which). The TCR comes from a woman in her thirties or forties with acute COVID-19. CDR3 region: CASSVVAGGGETQYF. CDR3 sequence (DNA): TGTGCCAGCAGCGTAGTAGCGGGAGGGGGAGAGACCCAGTACTTC. The complete variable domain, with remaining parts taken from reference TRBV9 and TRBJ2-5, reads DSGVTQTPKHLITATGQRVTLRCSPRSGDLSVYWYQQSLDQGLQFLIQYYNGEERAKGNILERFSAQQFPDLHSELNLSSLELGDSALYFCASSVVAGGGETQYFGPGTRLLVL.